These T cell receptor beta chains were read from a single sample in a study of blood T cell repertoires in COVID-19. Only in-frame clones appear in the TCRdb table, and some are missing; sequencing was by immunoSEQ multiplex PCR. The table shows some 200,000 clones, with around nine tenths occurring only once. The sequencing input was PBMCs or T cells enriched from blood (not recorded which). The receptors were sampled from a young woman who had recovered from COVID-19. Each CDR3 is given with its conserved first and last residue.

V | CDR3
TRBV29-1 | CSVEGGTDSYEQYF
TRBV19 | CASSSTAQSYNEQFF
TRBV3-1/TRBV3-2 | CASSQAPSASYEQYF
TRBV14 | CASSRSAGGYSYNEQFF
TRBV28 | CASNNLVGSAYF
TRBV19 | CASSVTSGGSSYNEQFF
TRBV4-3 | CASSQVNSGLTGAYGYTF
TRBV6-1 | CASSEVGGLVADEQYF
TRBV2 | CASSDRGGNEKLFF
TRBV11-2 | CASSLISGSQHNEQFF
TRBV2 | CASRPLREVSYEQYF
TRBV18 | CASSRESPGFTEAFF
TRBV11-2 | CASSSPSGADTGELFF
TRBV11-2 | CASSLNLAGLPLHF
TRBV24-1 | CATSEAGRTDEQYF
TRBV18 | CASSPEGGLNTEAFF
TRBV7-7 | CASSLAVPGSSAGELFF
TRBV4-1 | CASSQAQNTGELFF
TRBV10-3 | CAISETGQGLYGYTF
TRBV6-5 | CASTWGLAGVNEQFF
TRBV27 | CASSLGGRFGELFF
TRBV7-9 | CASSLRPWAFF
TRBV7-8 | CASRRGRGNAGNTIYF
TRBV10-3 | CAISARLAQETQYF
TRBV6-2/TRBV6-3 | CASSYFGAGRNTGELFF
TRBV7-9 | CASSLSVLSGNTIYF
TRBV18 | CASVPRVGADTEAFF
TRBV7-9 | CASKGGAFSYNEQFF
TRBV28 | CASSRSGRLQETQYF
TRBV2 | CASTRGGLGGGHYEQYF
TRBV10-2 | CASSESRGISYEQYF
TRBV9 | CASSALYEQYF
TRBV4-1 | CASSREGQGKGEKLFF
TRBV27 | CASSLWLGQGLYEQYF
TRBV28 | CASSITTGGNIQYF
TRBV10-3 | CAISAGTSDNNEQFF
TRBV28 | CASSSRDEQYF
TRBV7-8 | CASSLGYRGGLGTEAFF
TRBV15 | CATSRGTGGEETQYF
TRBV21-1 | CDQGFSYEQYF
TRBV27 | CASSLFRGIPGTGGTDTQYF
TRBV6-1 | CASSEAQGARKNIQYF